These 19 T cell receptor beta chains came from one sample sequenced in a study of cytomegalovirus exposure and HLA in healthy donors. Both 60 Vbeta primers and 13 Jbeta primers went into the PCR. The assay was immunoSEQ multiplex PCR, and TCRdb's table has in-frame clones only and misses some. The sample includes 99,000 or so clones, around 75% of them seen just once. The source material was PBMCs. Receptors originate from a young man in good health and CMV-seropositive.

This clone has just one count. This rearrangement joins TRBV7-8 to TRBJ2-7; TRBD2 is a possible D gene (6 bases). Trimming cost V 3 bases and J 7 bases, with 10 bases left between them. The CDR3 has 12 amino acids. Germline values: CDR1 SGHVS, CDR2 FQNEAQ. CDR3 in DNA: TGTGCCAGCAGCTTTTCAGGGAGGGAGCAGTACTTC. Its protein product is CASSFSGREQYF.

The V and J genes are TRBV5-6 and TRBJ1-6, with 8 positions matching TRBD1. The germline gives CDR1 SGHDT, CDR2 YYEEEE. V shed 5 bases, J shed 7 bases, and the junction held 8 bases outside the gene matches. The CDR3 length is 15 residues. This chain's CDR3 is CASRPRTGRNSPLHF. CDR3 bases: TGTGCCAGCAGACCCCGGACAGGGAGGAATTCACCCCTCCACTTT. The complete variable domain, with remaining parts taken from reference TRBV5-6 and TRBJ1-6, reads DAGVTQSPTHLIKTRGQQVTLRCSPKSGHDTVSWYQQALGQGPQFIFQYYEEEERQRGNFPDRFSGHQFPNYSSELNVNALLLGDSALYLCASRPRTGRNSPLHFGNGTRLTVT.

The chain couples TRBV20-1 to TRBJ2-1; D not resolved. V lost 3 bases to trimming and J lost 8 bases, with 8 bases between them. CDR1 DFQATT and CDR2 SNEGSKA come from the germline V gene (reference sequence). This CDR3 contains 11 residues. Here the CDR3 reads CSARPGYEQFF. For the CDR3, the DNA is TGCAGTGCTAGGCCCGGGTATGAGCAGTTCTTC.

The chain carries TRBV5-1 and TRBJ1-3; 10 bases match TRBD1. Germline V CDR1 and CDR2: SGHRS, YFSETQ. V lost 4 bases to trimming and J lost 1 base; unmatched junction nucleotides: 5. The CDR3 extends over 16 amino acids. CDR3 amino acids: CASSPGQGGSGNTIYF. The DNA for the CDR3 is TGCGCCAGCAGCCCCGGACAGGGGGGTTCTGGAAACACCATATATTTT.

The chain links TRBV6-1 to TRBJ2-1, with TRBD1 matching 10 bases. The CDR3 has 14 residues. The V gene's germline CDR1 is MNHNS and CDR2 SASEGT. The ends lost 3 bases at V and 8 bases at J; junction bases unmatched: 4. The CDR3, as DNA: TGTGCCAGCAGTGACCCGGACAGGGGGTATGAGCAGTTCTTC. Translating it yields CASSDPDRGYEQFF.

The CDR3 loop reads CASSLVRGGNYGYTF. CDR3 DNA: TGTGCCAGCAGTTTGGTTAGGGGAGGAAACTATGGCTACACCTTC. This chain links TRBV28 with TRBJ1-2; weak D call: TRBD1 (5 bases). Trimming removed 3 bases from V and 2 bases from J, with 13 bases in between. The CDR3 runs 15 residues. The germline CDR1 and CDR2 sequences are MDHEN and SYDVKM.

This chain joins TRBV7-3 and TRBJ1-2, with 7 bases matching TRBD1. Germline V gives CDR1 SGHTA, CDR2 FQGTGA. This CDR3 contains 14 residues. V lost 5 bases, J lost 6 bases, and 9 bases stayed unmatched. CDR3 residues: CASSVTGNNDGYTF. The CDR3 coding sequence is TGTGCCAGCAGCGTGACAGGGAACAACGATGGCTACACCTTC.

The chain employs TRBV19 and TRBJ1-1, with TRBD1 identical over 7 bases. Per the germline V gene, CDR1 is LNHDA and CDR2 is SQIVND (reference sequence). Unmatched junction bases numbered 12, after V lost 2 bases and J lost 3 bases. This CDR3 region has 17 residues. The CDR3 sequence is CASSIRDSKARYTEAFF. The CDR3 region has the DNA TGTGCCAGTAGTATAAGGGACAGCAAGGCCAGGTACACTGAAGCTTTCTTT.

This chain connects TRBV30 to TRBJ1-2; 12 nucleotides align to TRBD1. CDR3 length equals 15 residues. The J segment lost 4 bases and the V segment lost 5 bases, leaving 8 bases of the junction unmatched. CDR1 is GTSNPN and CDR2 is SVGIG in the germline V gene (reference sequence). The chain's CDR3 is CAWGGTGGAAYGYTF. The CDR3 DNA reads TGTGCCTGGGGCGGGACAGGGGGCGCAGCCTATGGCTACACCTTC.

This clone was seen more than once but under ten times. The gene calls are TRBV25-1 and TRBJ2-1; TRBD1 agrees at 8 bases. The trim removed 6 bases at V and 4 bases at J, leaving 5 bases unmatched. The CDR3 is made up of 14 amino acids. Germline assignment: CDR1 MGHDK and CDR2 SYGVNS. CDR3 coding DNA: TGTGCCAGCAGGGAACAGGGGGTGTACAATGAGCAGTTCTTC. Amino acids: CASREQGVYNEQFF.

The chain is built from TRBV7-9 and TRBJ1-4; D possibly corresponds to TRBD1 (5 bases). Trimming took off 1 base at V and 5 bases at J, with 11 bases between the two ends. CDR3 length equals 15 residues. Germline V gene data show CDR1 as SEHNR and CDR2 as FQNEAQ (reference sequence). CDR3 sequence: CASSLGSGGNEKLFF. The CDR3 coding sequence is TGTGCCAGCAGCTTAGGGTCCGGGGGGAATGAAAAACTGTTTTTT.

This rearrangement joins TRBV6-5 to TRBJ2-2, with D uncertain. The V end lost 6 bases, the J end lost 6 bases, and 11 bases lay between the germline ends. Per the germline V gene, CDR1 is MNHEY and CDR2 is SVGAGI. CDR3 length equals 13 residues. The CDR3 nucleotides read TGTGCCAGCAGACCCCAGGCGTCCGGGGAGCTGTTTTTT. Protein: CASRPQASGELFF.

This clone was observed a handful of times. Other DNA sequences in this specimen translate into the identical CDR3. V and J are TRBV27 and TRBJ1-6, with D tentatively TRBD1 (6 bases). The germline CDR1 and CDR2 sequences are MNHEY and SMNVEV (reference sequence). The CDR3 has 14 residues. V was clipped by 3 bases and J by 11 bases, with 14 bases between them. CDR3 sequence: CASSFNRDYPPLHF. The CDR3, as DNA: TGTGCCAGCAGTTTCAACAGGGACTATCCACCCCTCCACTTT.

This clone has more than one count but fewer than ten. The CDR3 DNA sequence: TGCGCCAGCAGTGATACCGCGGGCACTGAAGCTTTCTTT. The encoded protein is CASSDTAGTEAFF. V gene TRBV10-1 combines with J gene TRBJ1-1, with no clear D. V lost 3 bases and J 4 bases, leaving 9 bases between the germline ends. CDR3 length: 13 residues. Germline V lookup: CDR1 WNHNN, CDR2 SYGVQD (reference sequence).

The chain is built from TRBV5-1 and TRBJ1-4, with 7 positions matching TRBD1. Germline CDR1 SGHRS, CDR2 YFSETQ. The CDR3 runs to 18 residues. Trimming at V came to 4 bases and at J to 0 bases, leaving 12 bases not matched to a gene. CDR3 protein: CASSPAVGQGATNEKLFF. The CDR3 DNA reads TGCGCCAGCAGCCCGGCGGTGGGGCAGGGGGCAACTAATGAAAAACTGTTTTTT.

This chain uses TRBV5-1 with TRBJ2-2; D is possibly TRBD1 (5 bases). Trimming shortened V by 3 bases and J by 3 bases, and 12 bases separated the two germline ends. The CDR3 is made up of 15 amino acids. Germline assignment: CDR1 SGHRS and CDR2 YFSETQ. The CDR3: CASSSRVGDTGELFF. The CDR3 nucleotides read TGCGCCAGCAGCTCCAGGGTAGGGGACACCGGGGAGCTGTTTTTT. Variable domain in full (rest from reference TRBV5-1 and TRBJ2-2): KAGVTQTPRYLIKTRGQQVTLSCSPISGHRSVSWYQQTPGQGLQFLFEYFSETQRNKGNFPGRFSGRQFSNSRSEMNVSTLELGDSALYLCASSSRVGDTGELFFGEGSRLTVL.

J is TRBJ2-5 and V is TRBV10-3; D gene unclear. V was clipped by 2 bases and J by 1 base, with 14 bases between them. The CDR3 totals 16 residues. The germline V gene has CDR1 ENHRY and CDR2 SYGVKD. The DNA for the CDR3 is TGTGCCATCAGTGAGGGCGGCACCCGGATCCAAGAGACCCAGTACTTC. It translates to CAISEGGTRIQETQYF.

This clone was detected once. The chain couples TRBV19 to TRBJ2-6; weak D call: TRBD1 (6 bases). The V gene lost 8 bases and the J gene lost 0 bases, with 14 bases spanning the gap. The CDR3 consists of 16 residues. Germline-derived CDR1 and CDR2 are LNHDA and SQIVND (reference sequence). DNA of the CDR3: TGTGCCAGTCATAAGGGGGTGACCTCTGGGGCCAACGTCCTGACTTTC. Protein: CASHKGVTSGANVLTF.

In this sample, this clone turned up once. The rearrangement links TRBV9 to TRBJ2-1; the match to TRBD1 covers 9 bases. Germline lookup yields CDR1 SGDLS and CDR2 YYNGEE. Trimming took 4 bases from V and 6 from J; bases not matched to a gene: 5. This CDR3 region has 14 residues. CDR3 nucleotide sequence: TGTGCCAGCAGCCCCCGGACAGGGGTCAATGAGCAGTTCTTC. Protein sequence: CASSPRTGVNEQFF.